The 28 T cell receptor beta chains below all came from one sample that was sequenced in a study of shared clonotypes between healthy human individuals. CD45RO-negative cells were positively selected for CCR7, leaving out terminally differentiated effector memory CD45RA+ cells. The data were produced by immunoSEQ multiplex PCR, yet TCRdb's version contains in-frame clones alone and is incomplete. The table lists 1.5 million to 2.5 million clones, just under 95% of them singletons, with 1% to 1.5% in the top ten. Sequenced material: naive CD8+ T cells sorted from blood. Every receptor here comes from a man younger than 30 in good health.

The rearrangement links TRBV15 to TRBJ2-1; TRBD1 matches 8 bases. CDR1 and CDR2 (germline): LNHNV, YYDKDF (reference sequence). V lost 3 bases to trimming and J lost 6 bases; unmatched junction nucleotides: 10. The CDR3 is made up of 16 amino acids. CDR3 coding DNA: TGTGCCACCAGCAGCTTAGAACAGGGGGTAAGCAATGAGCAGTTCTTC. It is translated as CATSSLEQGVSNEQFF.

The gene calls are TRBV6-6 and TRBJ1-1, with a weak D call TRBD1 (5 bases). Germline V gene data show CDR1 as MNHNY and CDR2 as SVGAGI (reference sequence). V was pared by 7 bases and J by 10 bases, with 16 bases between. There are 12 residues in the CDR3. The CDR3 reads CASTPGVSGAFF. The CDR3 DNA follows: TGTGCCAGCACCCCGGGGGTATCCGGAGCTTTCTTT.

The chain links TRBV10-1 to TRBJ2-3; the match to TRBD1 covers 11 bases. The CDR3 spans 16 residues. The germline V gene has CDR1 WNHNN and CDR2 SYGVQD (reference sequence). Trimming at V came to 0 bases and at J to 4 bases, leaving 3 bases not matched to a gene. This CDR3 is CASSESGTGGADTQYF. The CDR3, as DNA: TGCGCCAGCAGTGAGTCCGGGACAGGGGGAGCAGATACGCAGTATTTT.

This clone showed up just once. This chain joins TRBV7-8 and TRBJ2-5; no clear D gene. V was trimmed by 0 bases and J by 1 base, leaving 6 bases between them. The germline gives CDR1 SGHVS, CDR2 FQNEAQ. This CDR3 has 14 residues. The CDR3 nucleotides are TGTGCCAGCAGCTTAGCCGACGGCCAAGAGACCCAGTACTTC. Translation: CASSLADGQETQYF. The variable domain in full, completed from reference TRBV7-8 and TRBJ2-5, reads GAGVSQSPRYKVAKRGQDVALRCDPISGHVSLFWYQQALGQGPEFLTYFQNEAQLDKSGLPSDRFFAERPEGSVSTLKIQRTQQEDSAVYLCASSLADGQETQYFGPGTRLLVL.

As for this clone: In the same sample, other DNA sequences code for this CDR3. The rearrangement joins TRBV6-5 to TRBJ1-1, with unresolved D. CDR1 is MNHEY and CDR2 is SVGAGI in the germline V gene. V gave up 2 bases and J gave up 1 base, with 5 bases separating them. This CDR3 has 13 amino acids. Here the CDR3 DNA reads TGTGCCAGCAGTTACGGTGGGAACACTGAAGCTTTCTTT. Translating it yields CASSYGGNTEAFF.

A word on this clone: In the same sample, other DNA sequences code for this CDR3. The V and J genes are TRBV9 and TRBJ1-4; weak D call: TRBD1 (5 bases). Per germline, CDR1 SGDLS and CDR2 YYNGEE. The CDR3 spans 15 residues. Between the trimmed V and J ends, which lost 0 bases and 0 bases, there was a span of 6 bases. CDR3 sequence: CASSVGGATNEKLFF. CDR3 nucleotide sequence: TGTGCCAGCAGCGTAGGGGGGGCAACTAATGAAAAACTGTTTTTT.

To note about this clone: The sample contains more than one DNA sequence encoding this CDR3. The chain combines TRBV2 with TRBJ2-3; D remains ambiguous. This CDR3 has 14 amino acids. V shed 1 base and J shed 0 bases, with 5 bases lying between them. Germline V gene data show CDR1 as SNHLY and CDR2 as FYNNEI. CDR3 residues: CASSEVGSTDTQYF. The DNA of the CDR3 is TGTGCCAGCAGTGAAGTTGGGAGCACAGATACGCAGTATTTT.

The rearrangement links TRBV27 to TRBJ1-1; D may be TRBD1 (5 bases). Germline CDR1 reads MNHEY; CDR2 reads SMNVEV (reference sequence). Trimming stripped 7 bases from V and 4 bases from J, with 16 bases between. The CDR3 is 14 residues long. CDR3 sequence: CASTSVGGITEAFF. The CDR3 DNA is TGTGCCAGCACATCGGTTGGGGGGATCACTGAAGCTTTCTTT.

The chain has TRBV5-6 and TRBJ2-2, with TRBD2 matching over 7 bases. V lost 4 bases to trimming and J lost 6 bases; unmatched junction nucleotides: 6. Germline lookup yields CDR1 SGHDT and CDR2 YYEEEE. The CDR3 sequence is 14 residues long. DNA of the CDR3: TGTGCCAGCAGCCAGGGAGGGCGTTCCGGGGAGCTGTTTTTT. Translated: CASSQGGRSGELFF.

The chain employs TRBV14 and TRBJ2-4; 9 bases fit TRBD2. Germline V lookup: CDR1 SGHDN, CDR2 FVKESK. This CDR3 comprises 18 residues. V gave up 1 base and J gave up 7 bases; unmatched junction bases: 14. CDR3 sequence: CASSQAPRQGGRGNIQYF. The CDR3 nucleotides read TGTGCCAGCAGCCAAGCACCCCGACAGGGCGGGAGGGGTAACATTCAGTACTTC. Using reference TRBV14 and TRBJ2-4 for the parts outside the CDR3, the full variable domain is EAGVTQFPSHSVIEKGQTVTLRCDPISGHDNLYWYRRVMGKEIKFLLHFVKESKQDESGMPNNRFLAERTGGTYSTLKVQPAELEDSGVYFCASSQAPRQGGRGNIQYFGAGTRLSVL.

V and J are TRBV5-1 and TRBJ2-2; tentatively, D is TRBD1 (5 bases). Germline V lookup: CDR1 SGHRS, CDR2 YFSETQ. The CDR3 has 14 residues. Trimming removed 0 bases at V and 6 bases at J, with 9 bases between. The CDR3 sequence: CASSLVQGSGELFF. CDR3 coding DNA: TGCGCCAGCAGCTTGGTTCAGGGCTCCGGGGAGCTGTTTTTT.

The rearrangement joins TRBV27 to TRBJ2-7, with 7 bases aligning to TRBD2. This CDR3 is 13 amino acids long. Germline assignment: CDR1 MNHEY and CDR2 SMNVEV (reference sequence). The V and J ends lost 4 bases and 4 bases, in that order; junction bases with no gene match: 4. The CDR3 coding sequence is TGTGCCAGCAGTTGGGAGGGAGGATACGAGCAGTACTTC. Translating it yields CASSWEGGYEQYF.

The gene calls are TRBV6-5 and TRBJ2-3; no clear D. V was clipped by 2 bases and J by 2 bases, with 11 bases between them. The germline gives CDR1 MNHEY, CDR2 SVGAGI. CDR3 length: 15 amino acids. The CDR3 nucleotides read TGTGCCAGCAGTTACAGGCCAGCGAACACAGATACGCAGTATTTT. This encodes CASSYRPANTDTQYF.

V is TRBV11-2 and J is TRBJ2-7; 7 bases agree with TRBD1. Per germline, CDR1 SGHAT and CDR2 FQNNGV. The CDR3 totals 15 residues. The V gene end was trimmed by 4 bases and the J gene end by 4 bases; junction bases not matched to a gene: 10. CDR3 sequence reads: CASSSRQGPWYEQYF. The CDR3 DNA sequence: TGTGCCAGCAGCTCCCGACAGGGTCCCTGGTACGAGCAGTACTTC.

The chain combines TRBV6-1 with TRBJ2-7; D not resolved. The CDR3 is 16 amino acids. With 2 bases removed from V and 0 bases from J, the gap between germline ends came to 14 bases. CDR1 is MNHNS and CDR2 is SASEGT in the germline V gene. The CDR3 protein is CASSEWSGGSSYEQYF. The CDR3, as DNA: TGTGCCAGCAGTGAATGGTCCGGCGGCAGCTCCTACGAGCAGTACTTC.

J is TRBJ1-4 and V is TRBV23-1; D is uncertain. TRBV23-1 carries the ORF label, with uncertain function. This CDR3 spans 15 amino acids. Trimming removed 0 bases from V and 0 bases from J, with 5 bases in between. In nucleotides, the CDR3 is TGCGCCAGCAGTCAATCACCCACAACTAATGAAAAACTGTTTTTT. Protein sequence: CASSQSPTTNEKLFF.

This clone was detected only once. The J gene is TRBJ2-2, the V gene TRBV7-2; maybe TRBD1 (6 bases). The germline V and J ends were trimmed by 1 base and 1 base, with 13 bases remaining between them. CDR3 length equals 17 residues. Germline values: CDR1 SGHTA, CDR2 FQGNSA. The CDR3 loop reads CASSLDPTGENTGELFF. The CDR3 DNA follows: TGTGCCAGCAGCTTAGACCCGACAGGAGAGAACACCGGGGAGCTGTTTTTT. The full variable domain, its missing parts supplied by reference TRBV7-2 and TRBJ2-2, is GAGVSQSPSNKVTEKGKDVELRCDPISGHTALYWYRQSLGQGLEFLIYFQGNSAPDKSGLPSDRFSAERTGGSVSTLTIQRTQQEDSAVYLCASSLDPTGENTGELFFGEGSRLTVL.

This clone is a singleton in its sample. The chain uses TRBV29-1 and TRBJ2-7; TRBD2 matches 11 bases. J gave up 4 bases and V 6 bases, and 11 bases lay outside the gene matches. Germline assignment: CDR1 SQVTM and CDR2 ANQGSEA. The CDR3 loop spans 15 amino acids. CDR3 residues: CSVGPLAGGNYEQYF. The CDR3 region has the DNA TGCAGCGTCGGCCCCCTAGCGGGGGGTAATTACGAGCAGTACTTC.

The chain has TRBV29-1 and TRBJ2-7; 8 bases map to TRBD2. The germline V gene encodes CDR1 SQVTM and CDR2 ANQGSEA. The CDR3 totals 15 residues. After removal of 0 bases from V and 4 bases from J, the junction contained 8 bases not matched to a gene. For the CDR3, the DNA is TGCAGCGTTGAAGACGCGGGGGGCGGGTCTTACGAGCAGTACTTC. It is translated as CSVEDAGGGSYEQYF.

V and J are TRBV6-5 and TRBJ2-7; 10 positions agree with TRBD2. Unmatched junction bases numbered 6, after V lost 6 bases and J lost 4 bases. The CDR3 covers 14 residues. The V gene's germline CDR1 is MNHEY and CDR2 SVGAGI. CDR3 loop: CASSQREGLYEQYF. The DNA of the CDR3 is TGTGCCAGCAGCCAGCGGGAGGGCCTGTACGAGCAGTACTTC.

This chain uses TRBV2 with TRBJ2-1; 7 bases fit TRBD1. The CDR3 sequence is 16 residues long. Germline values: CDR1 SNHLY, CDR2 FYNNEI. V shed 5 bases, J shed 0 bases, and the junction held 7 bases outside the gene matches. CDR3 in amino acids: CASSPQQGSSYNEQFF. In DNA, the CDR3 is TGTGCCAGCAGTCCCCAACAGGGGAGCTCCTACAATGAGCAGTTCTTC. The whole variable domain, filled in from reference TRBV2 and TRBJ2-1, reads EPEVTQTPSHQVTQMGQEVILRCVPISNHLYFYWYRQILGQKVEFLVSFYNNEISEKSEIFDDQFSVERPDGSNFTLKIRSTKLEDSAMYFCASSPQQGSSYNEQFFGPGTRLTVL.

The rearrangement links TRBV5-6 to TRBJ1-2, with 7 bases matching TRBD1. The ends lost 4 bases at V and 4 bases at J; junction bases unmatched: 7. This CDR3 has 14 amino acids. Germline V gene sequence: CDR1 SGHDT, CDR2 YYEEEE. The CDR3 bases are TGTGCCAGCAGCGGAACACAGGGGTCCTATGGCTACACCTTC. The encoded protein is CASSGTQGSYGYTF.

The V gene is TRBV5-6, the J gene TRBJ2-5; D remains unclear. CDR3 length: 14 residues. Trimming pared 1 base from V and 5 bases from J, leaving 12 bases between. In germline, CDR1 is SGHDT, CDR2 YYEEEE. The CDR3, as DNA: TGTGCCAGCAGCTTGAATCGGGTGCGTGAGACCCAGTACTTC. It codes for CASSLNRVRETQYF.

The CDR3 here is CASSPQTGLLAEAFF. Here the CDR3 DNA reads TGTGCCAGCAGCCCCCAGACAGGGTTGCTTGCCGAAGCTTTCTTT. The chain couples TRBV4-2 to TRBJ1-1; 7 bases agree with TRBD1. Losses at the gene ends were 4 bases for V and 8 bases for J; bases not matched to a gene: 13. The CDR3 contains 15 residues. Per germline, CDR1 LGHNA and CDR2 YNFKEQ.

The V and J genes are TRBV10-1 and TRBJ2-7; D might be TRBD2 (5 bases). The CDR3 consists of 12 residues. V was clipped by 6 bases and J by 2 bases, with 8 bases between them. Per the germline V gene, CDR1 is WNHNN and CDR2 is SYGVQD (reference sequence). CDR3 DNA: TGCGCCAGCAGCGAGGGAACCTACGAGCAGTACTTC. Translating gives CASSEGTYEQYF.

In this sample, this clone turned up once. The V gene is TRBV25-1, the J gene TRBJ1-4, with D unresolved. CDR3 length equals 15 residues. CDR1 is MGHDK and CDR2 is SYGVNS in the germline V gene. Trimming removed 2 bases at V and 6 bases at J, with 13 bases between. The CDR3 DNA reads TGTGCCAGCAGTGAACTAGAAGTCGGAGATGAAAAACTGTTTTTT. Protein sequence: CASSELEVGDEKLFF.

Note on this clone: Other DNA sequences from this sample encode an identical CDR3 as well. The rearrangement uses TRBV7-9 and TRBJ2-7, with 7 bases matching TRBD1. In germline, CDR1 is SEHNR, CDR2 FQNEAQ (reference sequence). The CDR3 is 13 amino acids. The V segment lost 4 bases and the J segment 4 bases; nucleotides outside the gene matches: 4. The chain's CDR3 is CASSSGTDYEQYF. CDR3 DNA: TGTGCCAGCAGCTCCGGGACAGATTACGAGCAGTACTTC.

The chain joins TRBV4-3 to TRBJ2-1; the match to TRBD2 covers 10 bases. CDR1 LGHNA and CDR2 YSLEER come from the germline V gene. CDR3 size: 16 residues. The V gene end was trimmed by 2 bases and the J gene end by 3 bases; junction bases not matched to a gene: 4. The CDR3 DNA is TGCGCCAGCAGCCAACACGGACTAGCGGTCTACAATGAGCAGTTCTTC. This encodes CASSQHGLAVYNEQFF.